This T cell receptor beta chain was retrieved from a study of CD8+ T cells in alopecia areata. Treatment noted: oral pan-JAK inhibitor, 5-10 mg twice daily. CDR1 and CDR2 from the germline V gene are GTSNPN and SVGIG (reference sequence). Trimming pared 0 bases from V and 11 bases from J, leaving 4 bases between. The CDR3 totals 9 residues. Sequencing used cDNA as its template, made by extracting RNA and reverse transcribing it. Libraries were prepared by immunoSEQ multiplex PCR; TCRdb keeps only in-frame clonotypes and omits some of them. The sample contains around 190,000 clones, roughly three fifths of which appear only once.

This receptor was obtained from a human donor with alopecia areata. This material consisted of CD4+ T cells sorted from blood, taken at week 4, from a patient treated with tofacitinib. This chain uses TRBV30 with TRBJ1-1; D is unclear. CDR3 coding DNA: TGTGCCTGGAGTGTGGCGGCTTTCTTT. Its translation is CAWSVAAFF.